The clone carrying this T cell receptor (beta chain) has a handful of counts. V lost 0 bases to trimming and J lost 1 base, with 13 bases between them. CDR1 SGHRS and CDR2 YFSETQ come from the germline V gene. The CDR3 extends over 16 amino acids. This sample was included in a study of kidney transplant recipient with SARS-CoV-2 infection. Each CDR3 protein gets one entry after TCRdb re-called the reads with MiXCR. The sample shows under 300,000 distinct CDR3 sequences, about 28% of them seen only once. Sequences were derived from a blood sample, sampled at baseline and around day 120 from a kidney transplant recipient. The receptor comes from a male patient in his thirties who had COVID-19 and was a kidney transplant recipient. T cells may partly derive from the graft donor. The chain combines TRBV5-1 with TRBJ2-5; D possibly uses TRBD1 or TRBD2 (5 bases each). The CDR3 coding sequence is TGCGCCAGCAGCTTGGCCGGGGACGGATTCCAAGAGACCCAGTACTTC. Its protein is CASSLAGDGFQETQYF.